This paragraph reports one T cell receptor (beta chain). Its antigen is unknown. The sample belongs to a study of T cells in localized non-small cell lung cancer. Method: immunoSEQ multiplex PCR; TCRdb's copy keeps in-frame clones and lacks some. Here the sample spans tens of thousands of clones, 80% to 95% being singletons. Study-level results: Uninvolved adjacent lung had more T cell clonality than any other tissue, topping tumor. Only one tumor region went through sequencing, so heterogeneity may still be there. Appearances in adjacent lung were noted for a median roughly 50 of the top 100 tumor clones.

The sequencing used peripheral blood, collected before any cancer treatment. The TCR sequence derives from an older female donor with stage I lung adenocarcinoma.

CDR3 region: CASSSVGEGETQYF. CDR3 nucleotides: TGTGCCAGCAGCTCCGTGGGGGAAGGAGAGACCCAGTACTTC. The chain joins TRBV5-4 to TRBJ2-5; D possibly uses TRBD1 or TRBD2 (5 bases each). The V gene's germline CDR1 is SGHNT and CDR2 YYREEE (reference sequence). The CDR3 is 14 amino acids. V gave up 3 bases and J gave up 4 bases, with 13 bases separating them. The variable domain in full, with the rest retrieved from reference TRBV5-4 and TRBJ2-5, is ETGVTQSPTHLIKTRGQQVTLRCSSQSGHNTVSWYQQALGQGPQFIFQYYREEENGRGNFPPRFSGLQFPNYSSELNVNALELDDSALYLCASSSVGEGETQYFGPGTRLLVL.